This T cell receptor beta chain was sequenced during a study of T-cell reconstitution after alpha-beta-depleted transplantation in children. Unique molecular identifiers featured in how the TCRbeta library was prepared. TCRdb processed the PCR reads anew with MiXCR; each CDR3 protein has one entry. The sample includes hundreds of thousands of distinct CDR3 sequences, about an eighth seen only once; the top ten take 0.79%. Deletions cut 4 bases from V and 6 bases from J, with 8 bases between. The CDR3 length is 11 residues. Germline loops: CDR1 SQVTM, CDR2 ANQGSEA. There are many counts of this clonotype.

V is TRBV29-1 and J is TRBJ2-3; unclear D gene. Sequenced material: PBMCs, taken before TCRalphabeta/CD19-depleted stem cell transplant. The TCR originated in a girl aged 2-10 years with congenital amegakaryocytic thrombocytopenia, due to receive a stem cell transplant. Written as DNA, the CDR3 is TGCAGCGTTGTGGAGTTGGATACGCAGTATTTT. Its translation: CSVVELDTQYF.